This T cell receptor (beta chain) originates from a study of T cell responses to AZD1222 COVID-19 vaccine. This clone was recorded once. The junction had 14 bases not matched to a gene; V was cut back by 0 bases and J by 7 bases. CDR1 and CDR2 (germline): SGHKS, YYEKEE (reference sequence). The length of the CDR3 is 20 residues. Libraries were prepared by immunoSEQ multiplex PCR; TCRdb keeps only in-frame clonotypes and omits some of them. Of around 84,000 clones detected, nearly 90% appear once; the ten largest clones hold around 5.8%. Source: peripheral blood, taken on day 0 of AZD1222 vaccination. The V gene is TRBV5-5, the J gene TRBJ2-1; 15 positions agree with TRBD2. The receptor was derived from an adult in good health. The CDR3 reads CASSLEEPGLAGGWRNEQFF. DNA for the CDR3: TGTGCCAGCAGCTTGGAGGAACCGGGACTAGCGGGAGGTTGGAGGAATGAGCAGTTCTTC.